These 25 T cell receptor beta chains were sequenced from one sample in a study of post-analysis software for immune sequencing data (dated by TCRdb to 2015 to 2017). What the study reported, not specific to this receptor: Roughly 5 TRBV segments, including TRBV5-6, TRBV5-1 and TRBV20-1, were significantly more frequent in patients than controls.

Library construction relied on PCR. The instrument was an Illumina HiSeq 2500. To reduce PCR and sequencing biases, unique molecular identifiers were built into the TCR beta cDNA libraries. TCRdb reworked the public reads: Q25 trimming with fastp, MiXCR clone assembly, productive beta chains retained. Rows with one shared CDR3 protein collapse into an entry with the most common genes and DNA. Here the sample has fewer than 850,000 distinct CDR3 sequences; 46% occur a single time. Roughly 5.2% of the sample comes from the top ten. These receptors' targets are unknown. Sequenced: blood. These receptors originate from a girl under 18 with multiple sclerosis.

V and J are TRBV10-3 and TRBJ1-1, with 9 nucleotides matching TRBD1. The germline gives CDR1 ENHRY, CDR2 SYGVKD. Trimming at V came to 6 bases and at J to 4 bases, leaving 15 bases not matched to a gene. The CDR3 extends over 17 amino acids. CDR3 protein: CAISPTGQGISGTEAFF. CDR3 nucleotides: TGTGCCATCAGCCCGACGGGACAGGGTATTTCGGGCACTGAAGCTTTCTTT.

V gene TRBV28 combines with J gene TRBJ1-5, with a weak D call TRBD1 (5 bases). Germline V gene data show CDR1 as MDHEN and CDR2 as SYDVKM. The CDR3 sequence is 14 residues long. The V and J ends lost 2 bases and 6 bases respectively, with 11 bases between them. The CDR3 here is CASSLPGLAQPQHF. The CDR3 bases are TGTGCCAGCAGTTTACCGGGACTGGCTCAGCCCCAGCATTTT.

This clonotype was recorded at least ten times. This chain connects TRBV20-1 to TRBJ2-3, with 8 positions matching TRBD2. In germline, CDR1 is DFQATT, CDR2 SNEGSKA (reference sequence). Losses at the gene ends were 0 bases for V and 6 bases for J; bases not matched to a gene: 8. The CDR3 is 15 amino acids. DNA of the CDR3: TGCAGTGCTAGAGATCTCGGGACTAGTCACGATACGCAGTATTTT. Its translation: CSARDLGTSHDTQYF.

The rearrangement joins TRBV4-3 to TRBJ2-7; D unresolved. Germline V gene data show CDR1 as LGHNA and CDR2 as YSLEER. CDR3 length: 15 amino acids. V lost 0 bases, J lost 4 bases, and 13 bases lay in between. CDR3: CASSQDWPPGYEQYF. The CDR3 DNA is TGCGCCAGCAGCCAAGATTGGCCCCCAGGATACGAGCAGTACTTC.

The V gene is TRBV28, the J gene TRBJ2-6; weak D call: TRBD2 (7 bases). CDR1 is MDHEN, CDR2 SYDVKM, per germline. The CDR3 contains 16 residues. V gave up 4 bases and J gave up 3 bases, with 13 bases separating them. The CDR3 loop reads CASSSPGGHGANVLTF. The DNA for the CDR3 is TGTGCCAGCAGTTCTCCCGGGGGGCATGGGGCCAACGTCCTGACTTTC.

V is TRBV6-6 and J is TRBJ2-3; 10 bases align to TRBD2. Germline CDR1 is MNHNY and CDR2 is SVGAGI (reference sequence). V gave up 2 bases and J gave up 7 bases; unmatched junction bases: 9. CDR3 length equals 16 residues. The CDR3 DNA reads TGTGCCAGCAGTTACCCCGGACTAGCGGATCGAAATACGCAGTATTTT. As protein: CASSYPGLADRNTQYF.

The CDR3 sequence is CASRSGILYEQYF. The CDR3 nucleotides are TGTGCCAGCAGGAGCGGGATCCTCTACGAGCAGTACTTC. This sequence joins TRBV11-2 and TRBJ2-7; 7 bases agree with TRBD2. CDR3 size: 13 residues. The trim removed 6 bases at V and 3 bases at J, leaving 5 bases unmatched. Germline V gene lookup returns CDR1 SGHAT and CDR2 FQNNGV.

This clonotype was counted between two and nine times. The J gene is TRBJ2-5, the V gene TRBV20-1; TRBD1 matches 8 bases. Germline CDR1 and CDR2: DFQATT and SNEGSKA (reference sequence). Trimming took 5 bases from V and 4 from J; bases not matched to a gene: 15. The CDR3 length is 16 residues. This CDR3 reads CSAFPDRAPRRETQYF. The CDR3 DNA reads as TGCAGTGCTTTCCCGGACAGGGCCCCAAGGAGAGAGACCCAGTACTTC.

This clonotype was counted a few times. The chain is built from TRBV3-1 and TRBJ2-3; D possibly uses TRBD1 or TRBD2 (5 bases each). The CDR3 consists of 14 residues. Germline CDR1 LGHDT, CDR2 YNNKEL (reference sequence). Trimming took 5 bases from V and 4 from J, leaving 13 bases between them. CDR3 bases: TGTGCCAGCAGCACCGGGACCGACGCAGATACGCAGTATTTT. Its protein product is CASSTGTDADTQYF.

V usage is TRBV27 and J usage is TRBJ2-1, with 7 nucleotides matching TRBD2. Trimming at V came to 6 bases and at J to 3 bases, leaving 8 bases not matched to a gene. This CDR3 comprises 15 residues. Germline V gene sequence: CDR1 MNHEY, CDR2 SMNVEV (reference sequence). The CDR3 loop reads CASRPQRGLYNEQFF. DNA of the CDR3: TGTGCCAGCAGACCCCAGCGGGGTCTCTACAATGAGCAGTTCTTC.

This clonotype was observed once. The chain has TRBV4-1 and TRBJ2-5; D gene uncertain. The V gene lost 0 bases and the J gene lost 5 bases, with 16 bases spanning the gap. The CDR3 totals 16 residues. CDR1 and CDR2 (germline): MGHRA, YSYEKL. The CDR3 here is CASSQDPGLGPETQYF. CDR3 sequence (DNA): TGCGCCAGCAGCCAAGATCCGGGCTTAGGGCCCGAGACCCAGTACTTC.

The CDR3 nucleotides are TGCAGTGCTAGAGTCCCTGGACTAGCGGCTTACACAGATACGCAGTATTTT. This gives the protein CSARVPGLAAYTDTQYF. J is TRBJ2-3 and V is TRBV20-1, with 10 nucleotides matching TRBD2. The CDR3 has 17 residues. J gave up 2 bases and V 1 base, and 9 bases lay outside the gene matches. Germline CDR1 is DFQATT and CDR2 is SNEGSKA (reference sequence).

This clonotype was counted only a few times. In DNA form, the CDR3 reads TGTGCCAGCAGCCAAGATGTGGCTAGCGGGAGTGAGACCCAGTACTTC. Translating gives CASSQDVASGSETQYF. The chain recombines TRBV3-1 with TRBJ2-5; TRBD2 matches at 10 bases. The V and J ends lost 0 bases and 5 bases, in that order; junction bases with no gene match: 6. This CDR3 region has 16 residues. From germline, CDR1 is LGHDT and CDR2 YNNKEL (reference sequence).

The chain has TRBV15 and TRBJ2-5; tentatively, D is TRBD1 (5 bases). Trimming shortened V by 5 bases and J by 1 base, and 14 bases separated the two germline ends. Germline CDR1 and CDR2: LNHNV and YYDKDF (reference sequence). This CDR3 has 15 amino acids. DNA of the CDR3: TGTGCCACCAGCTGGGCTGCAGGGCCCCAAGAGACCCAGTACTTC. Translated: CATSWAAGPQETQYF.

The chain joins TRBV7-2 to TRBJ2-1; 14 bases match TRBD2. The CDR3 spans 17 residues. V trimming: 5 bases; J trimming: 6 bases; junction bases outside the gene matches: 9. Per the germline V gene, CDR1 is SGHTA and CDR2 is FQGNSA. CDR3 in amino acids: CASSPGTSGSGVNEQFF. DNA of the CDR3: TGTGCCAGCAGCCCCGGGACTAGCGGGAGTGGGGTCAATGAGCAGTTCTTC.

In this sample, this clonotype turned up a few times. This chain connects TRBV28 to TRBJ2-5; D gene ambiguous. Germline assignment: CDR1 MDHEN and CDR2 SYDVKM. Between the trimmed V and J ends, which lost 6 bases and 7 bases, there was a span of 24 bases. This CDR3 region has 16 residues. The CDR3 DNA reads as TGTGCCAGCAGCTATTCAGAGGAATCACCGCACGGGACCCAGTACTTC. Amino acid sequence: CASSYSEESPHGTQYF.

This clonotype occurred a few times. The rearrangement uses TRBV7-8 and TRBJ2-1; D tentatively reads TRBD1 or TRBD2 (6 bases each). Germline CDR1 SGHVS, CDR2 FQNEAQ. The ends were cut back, 5 bases at V and 8 bases at J, with 31 bases in the middle. This CDR3 region has 19 residues. CDR3 nucleotide sequence: TGTGCCAGCAGCCCAGACATCCTCGGGAGTAGGGGGGACCGGGATGAGCAGTTCTTC. This gives the protein CASSPDILGSRGDRDEQFF.

This clonotype has just a few counts. The chain couples TRBV5-1 to TRBJ2-3; 15 bases match TRBD2. CDR1 and CDR2 from the germline V gene are SGHRS and YFSETQ. The CDR3 has 18 amino acids. The ends lost 3 bases at V and 2 bases at J; junction bases unmatched: 7. The CDR3 coding sequence is TGCGCCAGCAGCTCGGGACTAGCGGGAGGAGGGTTCACAGATACGCAGTATTTT. Translation: CASSSGLAGGGFTDTQYF.

This clonotype appeared a single time. V and J are TRBV6-1 and TRBJ2-7, with 7 bases identical to TRBD1. The trim removed 4 bases at V and 1 base at J, leaving 4 bases unmatched. Germline values: CDR1 MNHNS, CDR2 SASEGT. There are 14 residues in the CDR3. CDR3 nucleotide sequence: TGTGCCAGCAGTGGAGGGGGACAGTCCTACGAGCAGTACTTC. Its protein product is CASSGGGQSYEQYF.

This clonotype appeared a few times. In DNA form, the CDR3 reads TGCAGTGCTAGAGATCAGGGGGCCAACTATGGCTACACCTTC. Its translation is CSARDQGANYGYTF. The chain joins TRBV20-1 to TRBJ1-2, with TRBD1 identical over 8 bases. This CDR3 comprises 14 residues. Trimming at V came to 0 bases and at J to 2 bases, leaving 2 bases not matched to a gene. CDR1 and CDR2 (germline): DFQATT, SNEGSKA (reference sequence).

About this clonotype: A much larger clone lies one base from this, so it may be a read error. The V gene is TRBV29-1, the J gene TRBJ2-7; a possible D gene is TRBD2 (5 bases). The assigned J gene may be wrong: the sequence end matches TRBJ2-5 better. Per the germline V gene, CDR1 is SQVTM and CDR2 is ANQGSEA. The CDR3 is 12 amino acids. The CDR3, as DNA: TGCGGCGTTGAGTCGCGGGAAGAGACCCAGTACTTC. This gives the protein CGVESREETQYF.

The V and J genes are TRBV20-1 and TRBJ2-1, with a tentative D call TRBD1 (6 bases). Germline-derived CDR1 and CDR2 are DFQATT and SNEGSKA (reference sequence). CDR3 length equals 14 residues. Trimming took 0 bases from V and 2 from J, leaving 8 bases between them. CDR3 residues: CSAREGAAYNEQFF. CDR3 nucleotides: TGCAGTGCTAGAGAGGGGGCAGCCTACAATGAGCAGTTCTTC.

This chain links TRBV15 with TRBJ1-2, with 10 bases matching TRBD1. Germline assignment: CDR1 LNHNV and CDR2 YYDKDF (reference sequence). The J segment lost 4 bases and the V segment lost 5 bases, leaving 7 bases of the junction unmatched. This CDR3 spans 15 amino acids. The CDR3 DNA follows: TGTGCCACCAGCCGGACAGGGGGTGGGAGCTATGGCTACACCTTC. Protein: CATSRTGGGSYGYTF.

The chain combines TRBV20-1 with TRBJ2-1; tentatively, D is TRBD2 (6 bases). The germline V gene has CDR1 DFQATT and CDR2 SNEGSKA (reference sequence). Trimming pared 2 bases from V and 7 bases from J, leaving 15 bases between. The CDR3 consists of 14 residues. CDR3 DNA sequence: TGCAGTGCTAGACTCGGGAGTTTTGAAAATGAGCAGTTCTTC. It specifies CSARLGSFENEQFF.

The rearrangement uses TRBV20-1 and TRBJ1-4; D is possibly TRBD1 (6 bases). Germline V gene data show CDR1 as DFQATT and CDR2 as SNEGSKA (reference sequence). The CDR3 is 14 residues long. V shed 4 bases and J shed 4 bases, with 13 bases lying between them. CDR3 residues: CSATPGALNEKLFF. The CDR3 coding sequence is TGCAGTGCTACTCCAGGGGCCCTTAATGAAAAACTGTTTTTT.